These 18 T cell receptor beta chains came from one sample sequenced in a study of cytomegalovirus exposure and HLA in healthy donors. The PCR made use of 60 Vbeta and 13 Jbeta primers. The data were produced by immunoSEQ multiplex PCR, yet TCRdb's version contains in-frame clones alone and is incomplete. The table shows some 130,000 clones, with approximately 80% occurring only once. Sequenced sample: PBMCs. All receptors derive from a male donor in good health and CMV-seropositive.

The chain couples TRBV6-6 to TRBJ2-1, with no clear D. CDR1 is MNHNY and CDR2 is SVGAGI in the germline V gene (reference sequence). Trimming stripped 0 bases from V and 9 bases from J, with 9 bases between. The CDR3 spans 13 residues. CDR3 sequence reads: CASSYSRMIEQFF. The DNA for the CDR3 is TGTGCCAGCAGTTACTCGAGAATGATTGAGCAGTTCTTC.

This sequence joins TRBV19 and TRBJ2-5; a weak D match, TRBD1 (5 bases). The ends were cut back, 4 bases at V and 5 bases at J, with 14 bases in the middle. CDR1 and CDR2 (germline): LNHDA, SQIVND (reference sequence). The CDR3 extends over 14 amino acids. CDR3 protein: CASSKAIGAETQYF. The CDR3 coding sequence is TGTGCCAGTAGTAAGGCCATAGGGGCTGAGACCCAGTACTTC. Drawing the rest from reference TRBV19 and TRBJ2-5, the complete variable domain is DGGITQSPKYLFRKEGQNVTLSCEQNLNHDAMYWYRQDPGQGLRLIYYSQIVNDFQKGDIAEGYSVSREKKESFPLTVTSAQKNPTAFYLCASSKAIGAETQYFGPGTRLLVL.

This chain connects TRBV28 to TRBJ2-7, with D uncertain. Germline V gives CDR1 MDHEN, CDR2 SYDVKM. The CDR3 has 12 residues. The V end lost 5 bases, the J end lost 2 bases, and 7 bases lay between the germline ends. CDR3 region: CASSLQTYEQYF. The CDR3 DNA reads TGTGCCAGCAGTCTCCAGACCTACGAGCAGTACTTC.

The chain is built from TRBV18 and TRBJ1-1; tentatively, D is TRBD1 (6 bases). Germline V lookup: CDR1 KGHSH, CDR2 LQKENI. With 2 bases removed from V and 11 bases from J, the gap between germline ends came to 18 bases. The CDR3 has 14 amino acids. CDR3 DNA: TGTGCCAGCTCACCAGCGACAGGAAGGTTTGAGGCTTTCTTT. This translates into CASSPATGRFEAFF.

The CDR3 loop reads CASSIPGPKQFF. DNA of the CDR3: TGTGCCAGTAGTATTCCTGGGCCTAAGCAGTTCTTC. V is TRBV19 and J is TRBJ2-1; D remains ambiguous. The CDR3 covers 12 residues. V gave up 3 bases and J gave up 11 bases, with 11 bases separating them. The germline V gene encodes CDR1 LNHDA and CDR2 SQIVND (reference sequence).

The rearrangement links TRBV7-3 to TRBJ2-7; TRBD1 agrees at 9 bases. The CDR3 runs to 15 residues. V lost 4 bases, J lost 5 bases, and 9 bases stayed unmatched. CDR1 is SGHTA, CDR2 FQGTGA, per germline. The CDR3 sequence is CASSSPGQGFHEQYF. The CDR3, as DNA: TGTGCCAGCAGCTCGCCGGGACAGGGTTTTCACGAGCAGTACTTC.

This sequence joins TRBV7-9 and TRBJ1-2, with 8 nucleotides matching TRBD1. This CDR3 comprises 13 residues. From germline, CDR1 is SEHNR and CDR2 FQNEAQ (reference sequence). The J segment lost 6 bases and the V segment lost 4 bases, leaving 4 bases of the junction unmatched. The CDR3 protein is CASSSDRAHGYTF. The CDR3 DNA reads TGTGCCAGCAGCTCGGACAGGGCTCATGGCTACACCTTC.

Here the CDR3 DNA reads TGCGCCAGCAGCCACCTAGACGGAACTAATGAAAAACTGTTTTTT. Its translation is CASSHLDGTNEKLFF. This chain links TRBV4-3 with TRBJ1-4, with D hard to call. This CDR3 has 15 amino acids. Germline V gene sequence: CDR1 LGHNA, CDR2 YSLEER. With 3 bases removed from V and 1 base from J, the gap between germline ends came to 9 bases.

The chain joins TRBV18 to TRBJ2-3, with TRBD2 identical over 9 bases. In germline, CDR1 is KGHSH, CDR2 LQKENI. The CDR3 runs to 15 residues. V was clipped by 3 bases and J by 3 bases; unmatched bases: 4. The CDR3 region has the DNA TGTGCCAGCTCACCTTTAGCGGGAGTTACAGATACGCAGTATTTT. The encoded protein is CASSPLAGVTDTQYF.

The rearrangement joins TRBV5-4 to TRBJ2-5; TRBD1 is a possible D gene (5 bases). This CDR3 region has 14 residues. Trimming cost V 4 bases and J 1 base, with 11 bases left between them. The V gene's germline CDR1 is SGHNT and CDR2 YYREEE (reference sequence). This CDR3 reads CASSPGNLQETQYF. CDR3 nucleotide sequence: TGTGCCAGCAGCCCAGGGAATCTCCAAGAGACCCAGTACTTC.

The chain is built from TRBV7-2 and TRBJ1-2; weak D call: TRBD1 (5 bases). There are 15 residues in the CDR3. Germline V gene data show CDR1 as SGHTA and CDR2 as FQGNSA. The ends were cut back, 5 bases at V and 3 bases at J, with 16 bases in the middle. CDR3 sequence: CASSRSGTDDYGYTF. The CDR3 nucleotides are TGTGCCAGCAGCCGGTCCGGGACTGACGACTATGGCTACACCTTC.

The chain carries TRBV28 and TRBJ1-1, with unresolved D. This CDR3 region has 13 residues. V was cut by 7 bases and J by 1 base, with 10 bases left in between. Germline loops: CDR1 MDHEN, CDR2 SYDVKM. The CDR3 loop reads CASNPPRNTEAFF. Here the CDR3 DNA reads TGTGCCAGCAACCCCCCCAGGAACACTGAAGCTTTCTTT.

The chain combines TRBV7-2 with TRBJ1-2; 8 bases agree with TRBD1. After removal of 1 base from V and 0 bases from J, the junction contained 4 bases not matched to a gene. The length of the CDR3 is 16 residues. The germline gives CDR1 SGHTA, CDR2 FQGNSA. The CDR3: CASSLEGTGANYGYTF. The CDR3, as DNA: TGTGCCAGCAGCTTAGAAGGGACAGGAGCTAACTATGGCTACACCTTC.

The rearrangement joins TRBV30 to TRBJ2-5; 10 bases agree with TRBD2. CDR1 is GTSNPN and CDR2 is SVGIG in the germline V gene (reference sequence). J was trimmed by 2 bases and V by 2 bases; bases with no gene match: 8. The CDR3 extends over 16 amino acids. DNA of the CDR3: TGTGCCTGGAGTCCCCTCGGACTAGCGGAGCAAGAGACCCAGTACTTC. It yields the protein CAWSPLGLAEQETQYF.

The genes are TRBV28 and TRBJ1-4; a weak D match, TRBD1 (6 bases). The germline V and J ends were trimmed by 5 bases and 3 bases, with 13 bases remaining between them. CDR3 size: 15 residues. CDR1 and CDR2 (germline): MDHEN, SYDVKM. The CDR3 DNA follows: TGTGCCAGCAGTCGAACAGGGTTGGCTAATGAAAAACTGTTTTTT. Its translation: CASSRTGLANEKLFF.

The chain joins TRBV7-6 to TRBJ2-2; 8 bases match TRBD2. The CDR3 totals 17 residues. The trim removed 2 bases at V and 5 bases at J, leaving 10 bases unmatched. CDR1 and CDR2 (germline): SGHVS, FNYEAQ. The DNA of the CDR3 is TGTGCCAGCAGCTTATCCGCCGGGAGGGCCGGGACCGGGGAGCTGTTTTTT. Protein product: CASSLSAGRAGTGELFF.

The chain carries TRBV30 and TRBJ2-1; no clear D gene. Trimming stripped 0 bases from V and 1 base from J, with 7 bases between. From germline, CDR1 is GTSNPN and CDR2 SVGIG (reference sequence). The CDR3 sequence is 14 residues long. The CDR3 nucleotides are TGTGCCTGGAGTGTATTCGTATCCTACAATGAGCAGTTCTTC. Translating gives CAWSVFVSYNEQFF.

The CDR3 DNA is TGTGCAAGTCGCTCCCAGCAGACAGCCACAGCATTGAACACTGAAGCTTTCTTT. It codes for CASRSQQTATALNTEAFF. The chain links TRBV12-2 to TRBJ1-1; the DNA was not used to check the table's D call, TRBD1. TRBV12-2 is deemed a pseudogene. The CDR3 has 18 amino acids.